This T cell receptor beta chain was recovered during a study of T-cell memory formation after mild COVID-19. Study-wide findings and caveats: CD4/CD8 balance held among clones contracting day 15 to 85, and later expanders leaned CD4+.

There are a few counts of this clonotype. No antigen is known for it. The CDR3 loop spans 16 amino acids. The germline V and J ends were trimmed by 0 bases and 2 bases, with 13 bases remaining between them. Germline V gene data show CDR1 as SGHKS and CDR2 as YYEKEE (reference sequence). TCRdb fed the 5' RACE reads into MiXCR, producing one record per CDR3 protein. The data contain about 210,000 distinct CDR3 sequences, 10% of them singletons. The chain carries TRBV5-5 and TRBJ2-3; D not resolved. The sequence came from a man aged 18 to 29 who had mild COVID-19 (a few samples of this study predate the infection). Cell type and time point are not known. Sequencing was performed on PBMCs or a T cell subset sorted from them (not recorded which). CDR3 coding DNA: TGTGCCAGCAGCTTGGATGTGTCCCTTCCCACAGATACGCAGTATTTT. Residues: CASSLDVSLPTDTQYF.